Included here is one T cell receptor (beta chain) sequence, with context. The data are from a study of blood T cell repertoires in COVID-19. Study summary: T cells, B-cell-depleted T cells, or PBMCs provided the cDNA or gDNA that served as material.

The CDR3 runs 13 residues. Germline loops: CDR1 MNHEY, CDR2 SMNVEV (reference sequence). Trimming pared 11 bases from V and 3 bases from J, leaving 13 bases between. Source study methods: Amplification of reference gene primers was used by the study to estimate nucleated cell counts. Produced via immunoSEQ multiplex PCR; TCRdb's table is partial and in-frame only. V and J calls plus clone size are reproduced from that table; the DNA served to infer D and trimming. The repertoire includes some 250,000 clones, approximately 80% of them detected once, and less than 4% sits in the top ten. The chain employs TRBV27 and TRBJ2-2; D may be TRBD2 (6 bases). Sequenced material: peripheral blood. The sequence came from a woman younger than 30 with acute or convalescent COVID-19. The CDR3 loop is CAGGTLDTGELFF. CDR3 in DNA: TGTGCCGGCGGGACCCTTGACACCGGGGAGCTGTTTTTT.